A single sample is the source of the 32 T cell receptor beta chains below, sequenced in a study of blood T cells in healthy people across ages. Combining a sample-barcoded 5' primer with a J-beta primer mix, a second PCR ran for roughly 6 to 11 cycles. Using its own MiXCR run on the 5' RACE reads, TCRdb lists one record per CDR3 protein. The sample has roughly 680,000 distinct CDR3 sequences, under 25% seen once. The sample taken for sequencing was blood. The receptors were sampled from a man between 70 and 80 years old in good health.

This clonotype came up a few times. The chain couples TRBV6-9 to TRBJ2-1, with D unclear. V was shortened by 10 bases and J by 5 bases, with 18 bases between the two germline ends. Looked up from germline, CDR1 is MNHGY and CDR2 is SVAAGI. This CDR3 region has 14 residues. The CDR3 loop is CAIITADHHNEQFF. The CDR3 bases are TGTGCCATCATAACTGCGGACCACCACAATGAGCAGTTCTTC.

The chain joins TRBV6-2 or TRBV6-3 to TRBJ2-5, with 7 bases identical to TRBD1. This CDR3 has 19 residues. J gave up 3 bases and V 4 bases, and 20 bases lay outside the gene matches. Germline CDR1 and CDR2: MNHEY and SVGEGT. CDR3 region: CASSSRTGLTKARKETQYF. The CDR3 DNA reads TGTGCCAGCAGTTCACGGACAGGTCTAACTAAAGCGCGAAAAGAGACCCAGTACTTC.

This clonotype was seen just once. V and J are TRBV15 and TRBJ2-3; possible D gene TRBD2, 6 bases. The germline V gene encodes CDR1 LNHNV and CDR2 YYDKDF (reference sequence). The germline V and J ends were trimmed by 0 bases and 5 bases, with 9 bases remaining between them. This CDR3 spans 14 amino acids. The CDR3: CATSRDRAGDTQYF. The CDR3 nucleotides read TGTGCCACCAGCAGAGATCGAGCGGGAGATACGCAGTATTTT.

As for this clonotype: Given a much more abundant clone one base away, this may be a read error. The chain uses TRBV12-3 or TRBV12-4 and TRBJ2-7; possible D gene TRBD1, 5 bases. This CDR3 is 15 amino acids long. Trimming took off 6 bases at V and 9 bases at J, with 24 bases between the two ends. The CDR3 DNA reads TGTGCCAGCAGATCATCAGGGTTCTCAAGTCTGGGGCAGTACTTC. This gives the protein CASRSSGFSSLGQYF.

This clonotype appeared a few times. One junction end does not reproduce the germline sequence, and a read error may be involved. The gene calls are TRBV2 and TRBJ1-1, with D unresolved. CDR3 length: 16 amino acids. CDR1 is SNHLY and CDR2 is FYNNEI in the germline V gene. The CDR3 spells CASSEALQRWNAEAFF. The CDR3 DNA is TGTGCCAGCAGTGAAGCGCTTCAACGGTGGAACGCTGAAGCTTTCTTT.

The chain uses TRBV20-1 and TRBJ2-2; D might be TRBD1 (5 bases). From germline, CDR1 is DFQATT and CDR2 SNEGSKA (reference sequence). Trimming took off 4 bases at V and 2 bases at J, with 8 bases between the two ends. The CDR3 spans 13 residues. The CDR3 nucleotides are TGCAGTGCTAAGCAGGGTAACACCGGGGAGCTGTTTTTT. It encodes CSAKQGNTGELFF.

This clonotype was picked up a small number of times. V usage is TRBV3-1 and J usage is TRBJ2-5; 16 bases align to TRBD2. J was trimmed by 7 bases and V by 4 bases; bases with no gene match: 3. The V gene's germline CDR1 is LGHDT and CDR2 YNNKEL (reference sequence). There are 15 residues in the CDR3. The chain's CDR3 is CASSLGTSGRVTQYF. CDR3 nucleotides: TGTGCCAGCAGCCTTGGGACTAGCGGGAGGGTGACCCAGTACTTC.

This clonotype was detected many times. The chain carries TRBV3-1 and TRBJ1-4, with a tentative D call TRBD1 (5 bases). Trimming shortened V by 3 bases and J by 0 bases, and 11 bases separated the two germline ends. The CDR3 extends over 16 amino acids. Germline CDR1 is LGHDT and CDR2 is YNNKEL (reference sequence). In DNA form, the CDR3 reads TGTGCCAGCAGCCATGCGGGGCGAACAACTAATGAAAAACTGTTTTTT. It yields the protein CASSHAGRTTNEKLFF.

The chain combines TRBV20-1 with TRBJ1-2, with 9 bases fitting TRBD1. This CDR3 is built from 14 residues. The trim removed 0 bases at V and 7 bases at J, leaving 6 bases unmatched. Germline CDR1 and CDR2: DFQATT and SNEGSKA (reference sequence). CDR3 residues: CSARDFGTGTGYTF. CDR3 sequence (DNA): TGCAGTGCTAGAGATTTCGGGACAGGGACTGGCTACACCTTC.

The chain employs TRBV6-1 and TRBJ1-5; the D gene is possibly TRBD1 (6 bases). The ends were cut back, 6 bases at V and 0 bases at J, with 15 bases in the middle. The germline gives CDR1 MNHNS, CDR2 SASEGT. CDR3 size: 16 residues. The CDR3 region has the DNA TGTGCCAGCAGGGGCAACAGGGACAATAGCAATCAGCCCCAGCATTTT. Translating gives CASRGNRDNSNQPQHF.

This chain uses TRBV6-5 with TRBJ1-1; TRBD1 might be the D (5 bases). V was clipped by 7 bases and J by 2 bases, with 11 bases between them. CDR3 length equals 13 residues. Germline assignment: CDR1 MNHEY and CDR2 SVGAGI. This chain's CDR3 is CASTLGTNTEAFF. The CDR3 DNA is TGTGCCAGCACCCTCGGGACTAACACTGAAGCTTTCTTT.

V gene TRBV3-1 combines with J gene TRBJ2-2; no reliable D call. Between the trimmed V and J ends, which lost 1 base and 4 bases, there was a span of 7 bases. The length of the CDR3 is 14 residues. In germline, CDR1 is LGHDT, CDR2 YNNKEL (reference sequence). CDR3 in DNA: TGTGCCAGCAGCCAAGGGTGGGCCACCGGGGAGCTGTTTTTT. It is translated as CASSQGWATGELFF.

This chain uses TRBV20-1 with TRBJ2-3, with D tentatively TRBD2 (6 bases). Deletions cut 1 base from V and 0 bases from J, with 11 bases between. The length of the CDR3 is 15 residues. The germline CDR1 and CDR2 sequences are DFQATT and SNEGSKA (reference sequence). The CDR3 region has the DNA TGCAGTGCTAGAGGACTAGAGATTAGCACAGATACGCAGTATTTT. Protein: CSARGLEISTDTQYF.

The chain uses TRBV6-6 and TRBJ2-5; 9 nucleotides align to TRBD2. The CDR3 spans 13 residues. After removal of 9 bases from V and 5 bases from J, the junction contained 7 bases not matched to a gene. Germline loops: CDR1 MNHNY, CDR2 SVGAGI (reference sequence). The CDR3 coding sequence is TGTGCCAGTAAAGCGCGGGGGGGGGAGACCCAGTACTTC. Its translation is CASKARGGETQYF.

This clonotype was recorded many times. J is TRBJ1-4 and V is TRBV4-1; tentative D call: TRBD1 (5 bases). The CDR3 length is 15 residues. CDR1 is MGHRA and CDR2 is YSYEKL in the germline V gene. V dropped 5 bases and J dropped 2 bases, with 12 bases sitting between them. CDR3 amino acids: CASSAQGATNEKLFF. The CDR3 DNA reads TGCGCCAGCAGCGCTCAGGGCGCCACTAATGAAAAACTGTTTTTT.

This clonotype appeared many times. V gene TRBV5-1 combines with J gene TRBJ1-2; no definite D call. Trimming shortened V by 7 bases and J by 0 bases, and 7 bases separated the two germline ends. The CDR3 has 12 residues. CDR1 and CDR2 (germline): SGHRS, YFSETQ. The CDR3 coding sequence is TGCGCCAGCGGAGTAGCTAACTATGGCTACACCTTC. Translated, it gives CASGVANYGYTF.

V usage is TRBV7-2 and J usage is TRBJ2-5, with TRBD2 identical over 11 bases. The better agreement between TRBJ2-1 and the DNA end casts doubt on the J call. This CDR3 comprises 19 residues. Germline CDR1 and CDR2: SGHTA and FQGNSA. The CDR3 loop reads CASSLVSTSGSAFWNEQFF. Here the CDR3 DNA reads TGTGCCAGCAGCTTAGTGTCAACTAGCGGGAGTGCGTTTTGGAATGAGCAGTTCTTC.

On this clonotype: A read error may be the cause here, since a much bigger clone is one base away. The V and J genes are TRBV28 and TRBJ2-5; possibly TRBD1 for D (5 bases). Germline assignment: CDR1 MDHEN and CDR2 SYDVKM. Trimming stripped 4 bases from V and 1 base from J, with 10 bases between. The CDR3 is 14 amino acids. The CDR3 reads CASSSLDTQETQYF. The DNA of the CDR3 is TGTGCCAGCAGTTCATTGGACACCCAAGAGACCCAGTACTTC.

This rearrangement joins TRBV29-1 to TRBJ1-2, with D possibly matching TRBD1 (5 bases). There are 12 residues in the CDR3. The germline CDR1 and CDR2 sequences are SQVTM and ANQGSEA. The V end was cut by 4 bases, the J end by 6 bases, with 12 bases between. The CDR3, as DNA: TGCAGCGTTGGGGGCAGGGCTCATGGCTACACCTTC. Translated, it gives CSVGGRAHGYTF.

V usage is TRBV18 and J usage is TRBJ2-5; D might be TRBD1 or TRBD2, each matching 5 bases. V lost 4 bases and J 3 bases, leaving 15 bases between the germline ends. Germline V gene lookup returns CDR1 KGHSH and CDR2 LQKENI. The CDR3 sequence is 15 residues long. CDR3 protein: CASSLEPGPEETQYF. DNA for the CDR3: TGTGCCAGCTCACTGGAGCCGGGACCAGAAGAGACCCAGTACTTC.

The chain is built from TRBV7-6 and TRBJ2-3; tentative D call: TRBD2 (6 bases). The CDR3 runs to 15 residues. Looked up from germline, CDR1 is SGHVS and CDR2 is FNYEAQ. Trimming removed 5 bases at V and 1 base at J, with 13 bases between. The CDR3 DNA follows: TGTGCCAGCAGCACCGGGAGTTTGGGCACAGATACGCAGTATTTT. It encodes CASSTGSLGTDTQYF.

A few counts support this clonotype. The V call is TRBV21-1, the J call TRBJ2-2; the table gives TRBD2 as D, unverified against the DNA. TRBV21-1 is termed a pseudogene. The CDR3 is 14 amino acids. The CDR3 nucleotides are TGTGCCAGCAACCAAAGCGGGAGCGGCGGGGAGCTGTTTTTT. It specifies CASNQSGSGGELFF.

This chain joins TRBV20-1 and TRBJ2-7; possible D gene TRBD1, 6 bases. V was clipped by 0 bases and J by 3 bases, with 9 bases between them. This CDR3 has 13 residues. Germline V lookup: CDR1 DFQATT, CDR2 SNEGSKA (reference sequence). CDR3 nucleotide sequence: TGCAGTGCTAGAGAGGGGACACTCTACGAGCAGTACTTC. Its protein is CSAREGTLYEQYF.

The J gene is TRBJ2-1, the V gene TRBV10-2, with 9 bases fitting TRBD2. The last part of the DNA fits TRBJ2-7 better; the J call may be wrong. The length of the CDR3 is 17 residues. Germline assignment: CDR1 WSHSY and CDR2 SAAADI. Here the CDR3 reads CASSEGGGRAVYNEQYF. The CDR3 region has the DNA TGCGCCAGCAGTGAAGGGGGCGGGAGGGCCGTTTACAATGAGCAGTACTTC.

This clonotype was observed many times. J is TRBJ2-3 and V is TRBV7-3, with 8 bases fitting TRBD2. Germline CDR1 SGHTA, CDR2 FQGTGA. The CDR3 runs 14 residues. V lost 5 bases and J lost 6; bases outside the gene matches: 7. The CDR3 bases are TGTGCCAGCAGCCCCCAAGCGGGAGCCGATACGCAGTATTTT. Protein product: CASSPQAGADTQYF.

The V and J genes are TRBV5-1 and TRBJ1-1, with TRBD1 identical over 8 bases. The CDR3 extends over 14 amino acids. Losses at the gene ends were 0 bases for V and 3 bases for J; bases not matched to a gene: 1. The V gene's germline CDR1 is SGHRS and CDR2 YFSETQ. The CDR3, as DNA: TGCGCCAGCAGCTTGGCGGACAGGGACACTGAAGCTTTCTTT. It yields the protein CASSLADRDTEAFF.

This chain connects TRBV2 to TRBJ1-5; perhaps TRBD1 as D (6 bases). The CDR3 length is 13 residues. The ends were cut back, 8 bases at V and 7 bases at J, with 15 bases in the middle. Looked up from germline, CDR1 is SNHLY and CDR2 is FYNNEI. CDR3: CASARGNNQPQHF. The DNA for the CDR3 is TGTGCCAGCGCAAGGGGGAACAACCAGCCCCAGCATTTT.

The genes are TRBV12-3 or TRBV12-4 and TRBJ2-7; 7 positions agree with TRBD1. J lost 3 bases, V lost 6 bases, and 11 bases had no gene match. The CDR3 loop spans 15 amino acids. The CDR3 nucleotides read TGTGCCAGCAGGAGGACAGGCGAGGCCATCTACGAGCAGTACTTC. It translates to CASRRTGEAIYEQYF.

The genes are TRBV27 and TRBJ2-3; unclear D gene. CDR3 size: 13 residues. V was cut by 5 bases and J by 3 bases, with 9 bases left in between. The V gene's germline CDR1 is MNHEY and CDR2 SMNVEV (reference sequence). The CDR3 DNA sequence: TGTGCCAGCAGTCACAGTAAAACAGATACGCAGTATTTT. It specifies CASSHSKTDTQYF.

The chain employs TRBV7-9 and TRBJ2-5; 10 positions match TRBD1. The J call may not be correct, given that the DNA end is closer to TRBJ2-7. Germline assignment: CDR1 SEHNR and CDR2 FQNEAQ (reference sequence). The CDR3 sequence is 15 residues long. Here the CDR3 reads CASSFQDRGLYEQYF. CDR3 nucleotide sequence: TGTGCCAGCAGCTTCCAAGACAGGGGGCTCTACGAGCAGTACTTC.

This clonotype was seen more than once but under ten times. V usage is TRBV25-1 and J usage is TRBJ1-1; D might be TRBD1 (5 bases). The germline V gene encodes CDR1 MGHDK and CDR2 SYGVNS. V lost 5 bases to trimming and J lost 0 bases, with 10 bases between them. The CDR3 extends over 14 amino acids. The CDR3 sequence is CASSSTALNTEAFF. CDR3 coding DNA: TGTGCCAGCAGTTCGACAGCCCTGAACACTGAAGCTTTCTTT.

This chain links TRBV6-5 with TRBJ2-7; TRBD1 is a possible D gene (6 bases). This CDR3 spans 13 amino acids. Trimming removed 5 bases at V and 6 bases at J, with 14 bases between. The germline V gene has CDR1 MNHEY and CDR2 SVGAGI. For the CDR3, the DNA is TGTGCCAGCAGTCAGGACAGTAGGATCGAGCAGTACTTC. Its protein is CASSQDSRIEQYF.